The next 16 T cell receptor beta chains were all read from a single sample in a study of blood T cells in healthy people across ages. Primed by a sample-barcoded 5' primer and a J-beta primer mix, a second PCR proceeded for roughly 6 to 12 cycles. One entry per CDR3 protein results from TCRdb running MiXCR on the 5' RACE reads. The repertoire holds about 640,000 distinct CDR3 sequences, with around three fifths as singletons. Sample: blood. The receptors derive from a man aged 60-69 years in good health.

The chain combines TRBV7-2 with TRBJ1-4; D ambiguous. From germline, CDR1 is SGHTA and CDR2 FQGNSA. The ends were cut back, 0 bases at V and 9 bases at J, with 11 bases in the middle. This CDR3 region has 14 residues. The CDR3 protein is CASSLAGRVKKLFF. DNA for the CDR3: TGTGCCAGCAGCTTAGCCGGGAGGGTTAAAAAACTGTTTTTT.

V is TRBV20-1 and J is TRBJ2-4; 10 bases agree with TRBD1. The J call is doubtful: the DNA matches TRBJ2-7 better. The CDR3 spans 14 residues. Germline V gene data show CDR1 as DFQATT and CDR2 as SNEGSKA (reference sequence). CDR3: CSVALTGGGYEQYF. Here the CDR3 DNA reads TGCAGTGTGGCCCTGACAGGGGGCGGGTACGAGCAGTACTTC.

The chain employs TRBV27 and TRBJ1-5; 11 bases map to TRBD1. This CDR3 has 16 amino acids. Germline CDR1 MNHEY, CDR2 SMNVEV (reference sequence). The trim removed 3 bases at V and 5 bases at J, leaving 6 bases unmatched. As DNA, the CDR3 is TGTGCCAGCAGTTTCGGGGGGACAGGGGGTTATCAGCCCCAGCATTTT. This encodes CASSFGGTGGYQPQHF.

The count of this clonotype is one. The chain couples TRBV7-2 to TRBJ2-3; D possibly corresponds to TRBD1 (7 bases). This CDR3 spans 16 amino acids. With 1 base removed from V and 6 bases from J, the gap between germline ends came to 17 bases. Germline V gene sequence: CDR1 SGHTA, CDR2 FQGNSA. CDR3 sequence: CASSLVIGGGRDTQYF. As DNA, the CDR3 is TGTGCCAGCAGCTTAGTAATTGGAGGGGGCAGGGATACGCAGTATTTT.

The rearrangement joins TRBV28 to TRBJ2-7; a weak D match, TRBD1 (5 bases). This CDR3 has 13 residues. Germline V gene sequence: CDR1 MDHEN, CDR2 SYDVKM. V lost 11 bases and J 4 bases, leaving 18 bases between the germline ends. CDR3 DNA sequence: TGTGCCGCCCGACAGCCAGCGTCGTACGAGCAGTACTTC. Residues: CAARQPASYEQYF.

The chain uses TRBV4-2 and TRBJ1-2; D uncertain. Trimming took off 0 bases at V and 4 bases at J, with 12 bases between the two ends. This CDR3 comprises 15 residues. Germline V CDR1 and CDR2: LGHNA, YNFKEQ. The CDR3 DNA sequence: TGTGCCAGCAGCCAAGATAACGGGAACAGCTATGGCTACACCTTC. Amino acids: CASSQDNGNSYGYTF.

The chain recombines TRBV12-3 or TRBV12-4 with TRBJ2-4, with 13 bases identical to TRBD2. There are 18 residues in the CDR3. Trimming took 7 bases from V and 0 from J; bases not matched to a gene: 9. In DNA form, the CDR3 reads TGTGCCAGCACCCGTGGGACTAGCGGGGCGTTAGCCAAAAACATTCAGTACTTC. Translating gives CASTRGTSGALAKNIQYF.

The chain employs TRBV3-1 and TRBJ2-5; weak D call: TRBD2 (6 bases). Per germline, CDR1 LGHDT and CDR2 YNNKEL (reference sequence). The CDR3 spans 16 residues. V lost 5 bases and J 11 bases, leaving 27 bases between the germline ends. The CDR3, as DNA: TGTGCCAGCAGCATACACCCGGGGGACCAGACGTGGGAGCAGTACTTC. Translation: CASSIHPGDQTWEQYF.

CDR3 in DNA: TGTGCCAGCAGTTCCGCAGGCTACAGCTCCTACGAGCAGTACTTC. Translating gives CASSSAGYSSYEQYF. The chain recombines TRBV6-2 or TRBV6-3 with TRBJ2-4; unclear D gene. The J call may be in error: the DNA end matches TRBJ2-7 better. The CDR3 loop spans 15 amino acids. Looked up from germline, CDR1 is MNHEY and CDR2 is SVGEGT.

This clonotype is a singleton in its sample. V is TRBV7-9 and J is TRBJ2-1; TRBD2 is a possible D gene (5 bases). The CDR3 is 15 amino acids. Deletions cut 5 bases from V and 7 bases from J, with 18 bases between. In germline, CDR1 is SEHNR, CDR2 FQNEAQ (reference sequence). For the CDR3, the DNA is TGTGCCAGCAGCCAGCCGGGGAATCGAGGGAATGAGCAGTTCTTC. Its protein product is CASSQPGNRGNEQFF. Full variable domain (outside the CDR3, taken from reference TRBV7-9 and TRBJ2-1): DTGVSQNPRHKITKRGQNVTFRCDPISEHNRLYWYRQTLGQGPEFLTYFQNEAQLEKSRLLSDRFSAERPKGSFSTLEIQRTEQGDSAMYLCASSQPGNRGNEQFFGPGTRLTVL.

This chain uses TRBV10-1 with TRBJ2-3; 8 bases are a match to TRBD1. Germline V gene data show CDR1 as WNHNN and CDR2 as SYGVQD (reference sequence). V shed 3 bases and J 3 bases; nucleotides not matched to a gene: 5. The length of the CDR3 is 15 residues. The CDR3 DNA sequence: TGCGCCAGCAGTGAAGGACAGGGACTGACAGATACGCAGTATTTT. It translates to CASSEGQGLTDTQYF.

V is TRBV2 and J is TRBJ2-5; the D is unclear. The last part of the DNA fits TRBJ2-7 better; the J call may be wrong. The CDR3 is 14 residues long. The V gene's germline CDR1 is SNHLY and CDR2 FYNNEI. CDR3 region: CASSATRGSYEQYF. CDR3 sequence (DNA): TGTGCCAGCAGTGCAACACGAGGATCCTACGAGCAGTACTTC.

This chain uses TRBV27 with TRBJ2-5; possibly TRBD1 for D (7 bases). The CDR3 runs 15 residues. The ends were cut back, 5 bases at V and 1 base at J, with 14 bases in the middle. CDR1 is MNHEY and CDR2 is SMNVEV in the germline V gene (reference sequence). CDR3 nucleotide sequence: TGTGCCAGCAGTGCGGGACAGCGGTTCCAAGAGACCCAGTACTTC. This translates into CASSAGQRFQETQYF.

The rearrangement joins TRBV5-1 to TRBJ1-6; D is possibly TRBD1 (5 bases). The germline V gene encodes CDR1 SGHRS and CDR2 YFSETQ. CDR3 size: 14 residues. V was cut by 2 bases and J by 8 bases, with 11 bases left in between. In DNA form, the CDR3 reads TGCGCCAGCAGCTTCGGCCAGGGATATTCACCCCTCCACTTT. Amino acid sequence: CASSFGQGYSPLHF.

CDR3 DNA sequence: TGTGCCAGCTCCATAGGGGGGGCATCCTACGAGCAGTACTTC. Amino acids: CASSIGGASYEQYF. The rearrangement links TRBV2 to TRBJ2-7; D is perhaps TRBD2 (7 bases). The CDR3 covers 14 residues. Trimming shortened V by 8 bases and J by 1 base, and 15 bases separated the two germline ends. Germline V gives CDR1 SNHLY, CDR2 FYNNEI.

The chain links TRBV24-1 to TRBJ2-6; D not resolved. The V gene lost 5 bases and the J gene lost 0 bases, with 4 bases spanning the gap. The CDR3 totals 14 residues. Germline assignment: CDR1 KGHDR and CDR2 SFDVKD. The CDR3 DNA reads TGTGCCACCAGTGGTAACTCTGGGGCCAACGTCCTGACTTTC. Amino acid sequence: CATSGNSGANVLTF.